Listed below are T cell receptor beta chains from one sample, sequenced in a study of CD8 T cells in ankylosing spondylitis. Using its own MiXCR run on the 5' RACE reads, TCRdb lists one record per CDR3 protein. The table lists fewer than 450,000 distinct CDR3 sequences, 17% of them singletons. The source material was blood, either unsorted or a sorted T cell fraction (not recorded which). These receptors all stem from a male donor with ankylosing spondylitis. The CDR3 runs from the conserved cysteine through the conserved F or W. D genes are given only for firm matches. Where a row states a size, it is once, few, many or the class of an expanded clone; other rows omit it.

D,J,V,size,DNA,CDR3
TRBD2,TRBJ2-1,TRBV9,few,TGTGCCAGCAGCCGGCTAGCGGGGGACAATGAGCAGTTCTTC,CASSRLAGDNEQFF
TRBD1,TRBJ1-1,TRBV9,NA,TGTGCCAGCAGCGTAGAGGACAGGGGGCCGCGGGCTTTCTTT,CASSVEDRGPRAFF
TRBD2,TRBJ2-7,TRBV7-8,NA,TGTGCCAGCAGCTTCGCCGGGACTAACTACGAGCAGTACTTC,CASSFAGTNYEQYF
NA,TRBJ1-4,TRBV11-2,NA,TGTGCCAGCAGCTCGAACGGGGTGGGGGGCCGAGAAAAACTGTTTTTT,CASSSNGVGGREKLFF
TRBD1,TRBJ2-7,TRBV12-3/TRBV12-4,NA,TGTGCCAGCAGTTCTACAACGACAGGTCCAGGGGGCTACGAGCAGTACTTC,CASSSTTTGPGGYEQYF
NA,TRBJ1-5,TRBV4-2,few,TGTGCCAGCAGCCAAGATTGGAGGGGAAGCAATCAGCCCCAGCATTTT,CASSQDWRGSNQPQHF
TRBD1,TRBJ1-6,TRBV27,few,TGTGCCAGCAGTTTACACAGGGGACCCTATAATTCACCCCTCCACTTT,CASSLHRGPYNSPLHF
NA,TRBJ1-1,TRBV20-1,few,TGCAGTGCAATGGCCCGGCAGGGGCTTACTGAAGCTTTCTTT,CSAMARQGLTEAFF
TRBD1,TRBJ2-2,TRBV20-1,few,TGCAGTGCTAGACGGGACAGATACACCGGGGAGCTGTTTTTT,CSARRDRYTGELFF
NA,TRBJ1-1,TRBV20-1,few,TGCAGTGCTAGAGTGGTCCGGGGGGGAATGAACACTGAAGCTTTCTTT,CSARVVRGGMNTEAFF
TRBD1,TRBJ2-3,TRBV5-1,few,TGCGCCAGCAGCTTCGGTGGACAGGACACAGATACGCAGTATTTT,CASSFGGQDTDTQYF
NA,TRBJ2-3,TRBV5-1,NA,TGCGCCAGCAGCTTGGGTGTTCCCACAGATACGCAGTATTTT,CASSLGVPTDTQYF
TRBD1,TRBJ1-2,TRBV5-1,few,TGCGCCAGCAAGCCGGGACAGGGTTTTTCCTATGGCTACACCTTC,CASKPGQGFSYGYTF
TRBD1,TRBJ1-3,TRBV13,few,TGTGCCAGCAGCCGGGACAGGGTATACGGAAACACCATATATTTT,CASSRDRVYGNTIYF
NA,TRBJ2-1,TRBV28,many,TGTGCCAGCAGTTTAGAGCGGTCCCGGGATAGGTTCTTC,CASSLERSRDRFF
NA,TRBJ2-5,TRBV12-5,NA,TGTGCTAGTGGTTTGGTAGAGACCCAGTACTTC,CASGLVETQYF
TRBD1,TRBJ1-4,TRBV20-1,NA,TGCAGTGCTAGAGAAGGGACAGCTAATGAAAAACTGTTTTTT,CSAREGTANEKLFF
NA,TRBJ1-5,TRBV24-1,many,TGTGCCACCAGTGAAGGCAATCAGCCCCAGCATTTT,CATSEGNQPQHF
NA,TRBJ2-2,TRBV11-2,many,TGTGCCAGCAGCTTGACAAACACCGGGGAGCTGTTTTTT,CASSLTNTGELFF
NA,TRBJ2-5,TRBV5-6,NA,TGTGCCAGCAGCTTGTGGACCGCCAGGGATCAAGAGACCCAGTACTTC,CASSLWTARDQETQYF
NA,TRBJ1-3,TRBV7-3,NA,TGTGCCAGTAGTGCCGGTGGCTCTGGAAACACCATATATTTT,CASSAGGSGNTIYF
NA,TRBJ2-1,TRBV18,few,TGTGCCAGCTCACCGTACATGACAGCTTACAATGAGCAGTTCTTC,CASSPYMTAYNEQFF
NA,TRBJ1-1,TRBV4-1,few,TGCGCCAGCAGCCAAGCTTGGCGAGGACTCGCTGAAGCTTTCTTT,CASSQAWRGLAEAFF
NA,TRBJ2-1,TRBV29-1,few,TGCAGCGTGATACCACCGGGAACCTTCAATGAGCAGTTCTTC,CSVIPPGTFNEQFF
TRBD1,TRBJ1-6,TRBV20-1,NA,TGCAGTGCTAGAGAGGCCAGGGGGAATTCACCCCTCCACTTT,CSAREARGNSPLHF
TRBD2,TRBJ2-3,TRBV5-1,few,TGCGCCAGCAGCTTGCAGGGTAGCGGGAACACAGATACGCAGTATTTT,CASSLQGSGNTDTQYF
NA,TRBJ1-2,TRBV20-1,NA,TGCAGTGCTCAACCCTTAAGTGGCTACACCTTC,CSAQPLSGYTF
TRBD2,TRBJ2-7,TRBV15,many,TGTGCCACCAGCAGGGGTATAGGACTAGCGTCCGAGCAGTACTTC,CATSRGIGLASEQYF
TRBD2,TRBJ2-1,TRBV3-1,NA,TGTGCCAGCAGCCTAACTCCCGGGACTAGCGGGGGCGGAAACTACAATGAGCAGTTCTTC,CASSLTPGTSGGGNYNEQFF